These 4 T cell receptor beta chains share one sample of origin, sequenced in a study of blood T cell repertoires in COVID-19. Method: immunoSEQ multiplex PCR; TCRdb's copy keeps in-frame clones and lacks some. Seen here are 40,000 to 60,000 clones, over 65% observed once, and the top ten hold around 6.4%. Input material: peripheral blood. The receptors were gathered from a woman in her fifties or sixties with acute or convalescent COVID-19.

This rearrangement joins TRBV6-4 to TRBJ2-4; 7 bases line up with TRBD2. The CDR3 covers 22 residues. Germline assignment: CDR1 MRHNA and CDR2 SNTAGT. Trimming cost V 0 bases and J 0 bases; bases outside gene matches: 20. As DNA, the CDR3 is TGTGCCAGCAGTGACTCGATTATGGACTGTGGGAGGGAGGCGCTAGCCAAAAACATTCAGTACTTC. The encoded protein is CASSDSIMDCGREALAKNIQYF.

CDR3 residues: CASSLRQGGEKLFF. The CDR3 DNA is TGTGCCAGCAGCTTAAGACAGGGGGGGGAAAAACTGTTTTTT. The gene calls are TRBV12-1 and TRBJ1-4; the listed D gene, TRBD1, was not tested against the DNA. TRBV12-1 is a documented pseudogene. The CDR3 is 14 amino acids.

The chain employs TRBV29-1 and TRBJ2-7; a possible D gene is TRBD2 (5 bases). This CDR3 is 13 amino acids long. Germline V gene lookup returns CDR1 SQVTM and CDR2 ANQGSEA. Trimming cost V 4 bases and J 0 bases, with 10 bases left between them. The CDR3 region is CSVARGSSYEQYF. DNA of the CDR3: TGCAGCGTTGCTAGAGGGAGCTCCTACGAGCAGTACTTC.

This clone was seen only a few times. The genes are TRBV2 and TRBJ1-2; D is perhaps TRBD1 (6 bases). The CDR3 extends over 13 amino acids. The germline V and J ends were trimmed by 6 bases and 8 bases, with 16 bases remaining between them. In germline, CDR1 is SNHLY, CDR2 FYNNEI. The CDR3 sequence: CASRSGGDWGYTF. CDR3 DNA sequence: TGTGCCAGCAGAAGCGGGGGCGATTGGGGCTACACCTTC.